This TCR beta chain stems from a study of T cells after yellow fever vaccination. The study, taken as a whole, reports: Most primary-vaccination clones reappeared after the booster (96% CD4, 75% to 90% CD8).

Generation of TCR cDNA used 5'RACE template switching (which added a universal primer site and UMIs). From the 5' RACE reads, TCRdb called clonotypes with MiXCR, one entry per CDR3 protein. This sample has hundreds of thousands of distinct CDR3 sequences, with 9% to 15% found just once. Concerning this clonotype itself: The target antigen is unknown.

The CDR3 is made up of 19 amino acids. CDR1 is SGHDN and CDR2 is FVKESK in the germline V gene. V was clipped by 1 base and J by 0 bases, with 22 bases between them. This receptor was identified in a man aged 25 to 40 who received the YFV17D yellow fever vaccine. The sequences come from PBMCs, collected on the day of the yellow fever booster vaccination. V is TRBV14 and J is TRBJ2-7, with D tentatively TRBD2 (5 bases). CDR3 DNA: TGTGCCAGCAGCCAAGGGGTAGAGAATAGACTAAAAAGCTCCTACGAGCAGTACTTC. Translating gives CASSQGVENRLKSSYEQYF.